The rows below give T cell receptor beta chains drawn from one sample of a study of T cells in Graves' hyperthyroidism and ophthalmopathy. MiXCR, applied by TCRdb to the multiplex PCR reads, yields one record per CDR3 protein. The table shows about 53,000 distinct CDR3 sequences, with 40% to 55% occurring only once. Input material: blood. The receptor set was obtained from a woman aged 30 to 39 with Graves' ophthalmopathy. The CDR3 runs from the conserved cysteine through the conserved F or W. A D gene is named only where the DNA matches it firmly. A clone size is listed for some rows: how often the clone was seen (once, few, many), or a class if it is expanded.

V: TRBV9
D: TRBD1
size: NA
J: TRBJ2-3
CDR3: CASGYRDSFTDTQYF
DNA: TGTGCCAGCGGTTACCGGGACAGCTTCACAGATACGCAGTATTTT

V: TRBV9
D: NA
size: few
J: TRBJ2-2
CDR3: CASSVGVGTGELFF
DNA: TGTGCCAGCAGCGTAGGAGTCGGGACCGGGGAGCTGTTTTTT

V: TRBV2
D: NA
size: NA
J: TRBJ2-3
CDR3: CASEYGNEQYF
DNA: TGTGCCAGCGAGTACGGAAACGAGCAGTATTTT

V: TRBV19
D: NA
size: NA
J: TRBJ2-3
CDR3: CASSTPGRTDTQYF
DNA: TGTGCCAGTAGTACACCGGGTCGCACAGATACGCAGTATTTT

V: TRBV5-5
D: NA
size: NA
J: TRBJ1-1
CDR3: CASTNSGATNEAFF
DNA: TGTGCCAGCACGAATTCGGGGGCGACTAATGAAGCTTTCTTT

V: TRBV10-1
D: NA
size: many
J: TRBJ2-7
CDR3: CASGNSYEQYF
DNA: TGCGCCAGCGGAAATTCCTACGAGCAGTACTTC

V: TRBV9
D: NA
size: many
J: TRBJ2-1
CDR3: CASSVGSQSSYNEQFF
DNA: TGTGCCAGCAGCGTAGGAAGCCAGAGCTCCTACAATGAGCAGTTCTTC

V: TRBV24-1
D: TRBD1
size: NA
J: TRBJ1-2
CDR3: CATSDQGGQGEGYTF
DNA: TGTGCCACCAGTGACCAGGGAGGACAGGGCGAGGGCTACACCTTC

V: TRBV7-9
D: TRBD1
size: many
J: TRBJ2-7
CDR3: CASSWDRTYEQYF
DNA: TGTGCCAGCAGCTGGGACAGGACCTACGAGCAGTACTTC

V: TRBV7-8
D: TRBD2
size: NA
J: TRBJ2-3
CDR3: CASSLEGLAGVTDTQYF
DNA: TGTGCCAGCAGCTTAGAGGGACTAGCGGGTGTCACAGATACGCAGTATTTT

V: TRBV2
D: NA
size: NA
J: TRBJ1-1
CDR3: CVSQRGLGTEAFF
DNA: TGTGTCAGCCAGCGGGGGCTTGGCACTGAAGCTTTCTTT

V: TRBV7-9
D: NA
size: NA
J: TRBJ1-1
CDR3: CASSYGDTEAFF
DNA: TGTGCCAGCAGTTATGGGGACACTGAAGCTTTCTTT

V: TRBV3-1
D: NA
size: NA
J: TRBJ2-5
CDR3: CASSLGGQETQYF
DNA: TGTGCCAGCAGCCTTGGGGGCCAAGAGACCCAGTACTTC

V: TRBV6-4
D: NA
size: many
J: TRBJ2-1
CDR3: CASSKEGLVGNNGQFF
DNA: TGTGCCAGCAGCAAGGAGGGCCTAGTAGGCAACAATGGGCAGTTCTTC

V: TRBV4-1
D: NA
size: many
J: TRBJ1-2
CDR3: CASSQSQTNYGYTF
DNA: TGCGCCAGCAGCCAATCGCAGACTAACTATGGCTACACCTTC

V: TRBV6-6
D: TRBD2
size: many
J: TRBJ2-6
CDR3: CASLAGGTGANVLTF
DNA: TGTGCCAGCCTAGCGGGAGGGACTGGGGCCAACGTCCTGACTTTC

V: TRBV7-9
D: NA
size: NA
J: TRBJ2-1
CDR3: CASSLIGTGGVHNEQFF
DNA: TGTGCCAGCAGCTTAATCGGGACTGGCGGGGTTCACAATGAGCAGTTCTTC

V: TRBV9
D: NA
size: many
J: TRBJ2-5
CDR3: CASSVDSGGEETQYF
DNA: TGTGCCAGCAGCGTAGATTCAGGTGGGGAAGAGACCCAGTACTTC

V: TRBV24-1
D: NA
size: NA
J: TRBJ2-5
CDR3: CVTSYGETQYF
DNA: TGCGTCACCAGTTACGGAGAGACCCAGTACTTC

V: TRBV7-3
D: NA
size: NA
J: TRBJ2-7
CDR3: CASSFGANGEQYF
DNA: TGTGCCAGCAGCTTCGGGGCTAACGGGGAGCAGTACTTC

V: TRBV7-7
D: NA
size: NA
J: TRBJ1-1
CDR3: CASSFGPPSEQGNTEAFF
DNA: TGTGCTAGCAGCTTCGGGCCCCCCTCGGAACAGGGTAACACTGAAGCTTTCTTT

V: TRBV3-1
D: NA
size: many
J: TRBJ2-3
CDR3: CASSPDSGNTDTQYF
DNA: TGTGCCAGCAGCCCGGATAGCGGAAACACAGATACGCAGTATTTT

V: TRBV20-1
D: NA
size: many
J: TRBJ2-3
CDR3: CSARVAGSTDTQYF
DNA: TGCAGTGCTAGAGTTGCGGGGAGCACAGATACGCAGTATTTT

V: TRBV14
D: TRBD1
size: many
J: TRBJ1-2
CDR3: CASSQDWQGADGYTF
DNA: TGTGCCAGCAGCCAAGATTGGCAGGGGGCGGATGGCTACACCTTC

V: TRBV6-5
D: NA
size: NA
J: TRBJ2-1
CDR3: CASSYRGGVYNEQFF
DNA: TGTGCCAGCAGTTACAGAGGGGGGGTCTACAATGAGCAGTTCTTC

V: TRBV7-2
D: NA
size: many
J: TRBJ2-7
CDR3: CASSPRGLASYEQYF
DNA: TGTGCCAGCAGCCCGAGGGGACTCGCCTCCTACGAGCAGTACTTC

V: TRBV7-2
D: NA
size: NA
J: TRBJ2-3
CDR3: CASSLGDRPDTQYF
DNA: TGTGCCAGCAGCTTAGGGGATCGTCCAGATACGCAGTATTTT

V: TRBV3-1
D: NA
size: many
J: TRBJ1-1
CDR3: CASSLAGGAGGAFF
DNA: TGTGCCAGCAGCCTGGCGGGGGGAGCGGGTGGAGCTTTCTTT

V: TRBV13
D: TRBD2
size: NA
J: TRBJ2-3
CDR3: CASSSGGAGRTDTQYF
DNA: TGTGCCAGCAGCTCTGGTGGAGCGGGAAGGACAGATACGCAGTATTTT

V: TRBV24-1
D: NA
size: medium-sized
J: TRBJ1-5
CDR3: CATSPQRSNQPQHF
DNA: TGTGCCACCAGTCCGCAGAGGAGCAATCAGCCCCAGCATTTT

V: TRBV24-1
D: TRBD1
size: NA
J: TRBJ2-1
CDR3: CATSDGGQGYNEQFF
DNA: TGTGCCACCAGTGATGGCGGACAGGGCTACAATGAGCAGTTCTTC

V: TRBV6-5
D: NA
size: once
J: TRBJ2-7
CDR3: CASSYSGTSSYEQDF
DNA: TGTGCCAGCAGTTATTCGGGGACGAGCTCCTACGAGCAGGACTTC

V: TRBV7-9
D: TRBD1
size: few
J: TRBJ1-1
CDR3: CASSLTGGGETEAFF
DNA: TGTGCCAGCAGCCTGACAGGGGGAGGAGAGACTGAAGCTTTCTTT

V: TRBV11-2
D: TRBD2
size: many
J: TRBJ2-1
CDR3: CASSSPWGGRNEQFF
DNA: TGTGCCAGCAGCTCGCCCTGGGGGGGTCGGAATGAGCAGTTCTTC

V: TRBV24-1
D: NA
size: NA
J: TRBJ2-2
CDR3: CATRAGNTGELFF
DNA: TGTGCCACCAGAGCAGGGAACACCGGGGAGCTGTTTTTT

V: TRBV2
D: NA
size: many
J: TRBJ1-3
CDR3: CASSTGTLGNTIYF
DNA: TGTGCCAGCAGTACCGGGACACTTGGAAACACCATATATTTT

V: TRBV10-3
D: NA
size: NA
J: TRBJ2-1
CDR3: CAISSTSNEQFF
DNA: TGTGCCATCTCCTCCACTAGTAATGAGCAGTTCTTC

V: TRBV11-2
D: TRBD1
size: NA
J: TRBJ1-5
CDR3: CASSRGQGDNQPQHF
DNA: TGTGCCAGCAGCCGGGGACAGGGGGACAATCAGCCCCAGCATTTT

V: TRBV7-9
D: TRBD1
size: NA
J: TRBJ1-1
CDR3: CASSRGMTGDTEAFF
DNA: TGTGCCAGCAGCCGAGGGATGACAGGGGACACTGAAGCTTTCTTT

V: TRBV29-1
D: NA
size: few
J: TRBJ2-3
CDR3: CSVTKPDTQYF
DNA: TGCAGCGTAACCAAGCCAGATACGCAGTATTTT

V: TRBV20-1
D: TRBD1
size: many
J: TRBJ2-1
CDR3: CSADRGGYNEQFF
DNA: TGCAGTGCGGACAGGGGAGGGTACAATGAGCAGTTCTTC

V: TRBV5-1
D: NA
size: NA
J: TRBJ1-2
CDR3: CASSLGGTSSGNTF
DNA: TGCGCCAGCAGCTTGGGTGGGACTTCCTCTGGAAACACCTTC

V: TRBV6-6
D: NA
size: NA
J: TRBJ1-2
CDR3: CASSYGPNYGYTF
DNA: TGTGCCAGCAGTTATGGGCCTAACTATGGCTACACCTTC

V: TRBV7-2
D: TRBD1
size: NA
J: TRBJ1-1
CDR3: CASSLTQGVGRGAFF
DNA: TGTGCCAGCAGCTTGACTCAGGGGGTCGGGAGGGGAGCTTTCTTT

V: TRBV7-9
D: NA
size: NA
J: TRBJ2-3
CDR3: CASSRKPRGTQYF
DNA: TGTGCCAGCAGTCGAAAGCCGAGAGGTACGCAGTATTTT

V: TRBV2
D: NA
size: NA
J: TRBJ1-2
CDR3: CASSEMGFTGGNGYTF
DNA: TGTGCCAGCAGTGAAATGGGGTTCACCGGGGGCAATGGCTACACCTTC

V: TRBV19
D: TRBD1
size: many
J: TRBJ2-1
CDR3: CASSMIDRGLYNEQFF
DNA: TGTGCCAGTAGTATGATAGACAGGGGGCTCTACAATGAGCAGTTCTTC